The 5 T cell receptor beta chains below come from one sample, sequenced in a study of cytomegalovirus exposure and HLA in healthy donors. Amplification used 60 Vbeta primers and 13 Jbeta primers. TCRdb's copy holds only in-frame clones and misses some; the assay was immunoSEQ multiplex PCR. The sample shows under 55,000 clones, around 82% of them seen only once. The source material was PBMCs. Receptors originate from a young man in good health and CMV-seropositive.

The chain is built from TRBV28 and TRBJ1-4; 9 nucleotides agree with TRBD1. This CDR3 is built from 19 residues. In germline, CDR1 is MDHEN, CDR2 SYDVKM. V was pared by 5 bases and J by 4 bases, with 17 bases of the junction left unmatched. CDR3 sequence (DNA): TGTGCCAGCAGTCCCTGGGGACAGGGTAACCGGGCAAATAATGAAAAACTGTTTTTT. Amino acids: CASSPWGQGNRANNEKLFF.

CDR3 coding DNA: TGTGCCAGCAGCCAGACAGGGGGGAAAGAAAAACTGTTTTTT. Translated: CASSQTGGKEKLFF. V and J are TRBV7-9 and TRBJ1-4; 9 nucleotides line up with TRBD1. This CDR3 spans 14 amino acids. From germline, CDR1 is SEHNR and CDR2 FQNEAQ (reference sequence). V lost 5 bases, J lost 8 bases, and 6 bases stayed unmatched.

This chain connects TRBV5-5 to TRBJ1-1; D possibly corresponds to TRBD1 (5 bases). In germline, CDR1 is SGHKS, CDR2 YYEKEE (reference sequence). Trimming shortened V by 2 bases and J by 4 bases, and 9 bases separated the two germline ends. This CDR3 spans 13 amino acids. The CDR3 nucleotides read TGTGCCAGCAGCTTCGCAGGGATCACTGAAGCTTTCTTT. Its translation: CASSFAGITEAFF.

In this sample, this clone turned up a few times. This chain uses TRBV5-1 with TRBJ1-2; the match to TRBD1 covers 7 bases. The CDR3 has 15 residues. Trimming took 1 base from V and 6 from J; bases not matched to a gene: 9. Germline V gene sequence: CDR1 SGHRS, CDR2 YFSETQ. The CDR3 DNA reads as TGCGCCAGCAGCTTGAGGGGGCAGGGAAGGGATGGCTACACCTTC. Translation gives CASSLRGQGRDGYTF. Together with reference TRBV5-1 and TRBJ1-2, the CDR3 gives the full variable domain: KAGVTQTPRYLIKTRGQQVTLSCSPISGHRSVSWYQQTPGQGLQFLFEYFSETQRNKGNFPGRFSGRQFSNSRSEMNVSTLELGDSALYLCASSLRGQGRDGYTFGSGTRLTVV.

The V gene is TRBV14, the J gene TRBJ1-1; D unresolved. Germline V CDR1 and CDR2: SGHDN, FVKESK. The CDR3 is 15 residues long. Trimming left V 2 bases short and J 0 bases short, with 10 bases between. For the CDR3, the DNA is TGTGCCAGCAGCCAATTCTTACAGTTGAACACTGAAGCTTTCTTT. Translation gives CASSQFLQLNTEAFF.